Sequencing of this T cell receptor beta chain was carried out in a study of lymphopenia after photon versus proton radiotherapy. This clone was found a few times. The antigen is unknown. Study outcomes and limitations: Relative stability marked proton patients; photon patients lost diversity and naive cells. After the lymphocyte nadir, photon-treated repertoires showed oligoclonal expansion, especially of CD8+ Temra cells.

The V gene end was trimmed by 4 bases and the J gene end by 5 bases; junction bases not matched to a gene: 9. This CDR3 spans 15 amino acids. Germline CDR1 MDHEN, CDR2 SYDVKM. Some clones are missing from TCRdb's copy, which holds only in-frame ones; the method was immunoSEQ multiplex PCR. Counted here are 45,000 to 65,000 clones, about 83% occurring once; the ten biggest clones make up 25% to 35%. Sequences were derived from peripheral blood, sampled from a patient treated with photon-based radiotherapy. The chain joins TRBV28 to TRBJ2-7; 9 positions agree with TRBD2. The receptor was derived from a middle-aged man with gastric cancer. The CDR3 bases are TGTGCCAGCAGTTCTCCCGGGACTAGCTACCACGAGCAGTACTTC. It yields the protein CASSSPGTSYHEQYF.